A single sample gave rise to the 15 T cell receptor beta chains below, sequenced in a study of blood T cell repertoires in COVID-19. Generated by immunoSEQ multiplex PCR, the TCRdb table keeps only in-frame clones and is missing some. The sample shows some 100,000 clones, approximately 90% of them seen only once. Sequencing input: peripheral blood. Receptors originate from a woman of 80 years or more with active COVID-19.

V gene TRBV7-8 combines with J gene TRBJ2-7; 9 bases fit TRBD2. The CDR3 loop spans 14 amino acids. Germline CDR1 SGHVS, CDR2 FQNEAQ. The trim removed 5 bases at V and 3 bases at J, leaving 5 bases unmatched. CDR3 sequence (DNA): TGTGCCAGCAGCCCTGGTAGCGGGAGCTACGAGCAGTACTTC. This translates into CASSPGSGSYEQYF.

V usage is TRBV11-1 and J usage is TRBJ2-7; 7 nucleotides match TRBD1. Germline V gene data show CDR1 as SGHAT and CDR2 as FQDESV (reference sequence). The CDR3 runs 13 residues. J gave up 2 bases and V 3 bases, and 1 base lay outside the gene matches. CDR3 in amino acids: CASSFGTAYEQYF. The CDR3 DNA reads TGTGCCAGCAGCTTCGGGACAGCCTACGAGCAGTACTTC.

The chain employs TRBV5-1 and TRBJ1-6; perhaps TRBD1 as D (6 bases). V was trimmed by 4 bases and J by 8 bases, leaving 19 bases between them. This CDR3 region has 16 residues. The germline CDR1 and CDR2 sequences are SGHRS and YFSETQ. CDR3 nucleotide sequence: TGCGCCAGCAGCCCACAGTTGAGGGGGTCCCATTCACCCCTCCACTTT. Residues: CASSPQLRGSHSPLHF.

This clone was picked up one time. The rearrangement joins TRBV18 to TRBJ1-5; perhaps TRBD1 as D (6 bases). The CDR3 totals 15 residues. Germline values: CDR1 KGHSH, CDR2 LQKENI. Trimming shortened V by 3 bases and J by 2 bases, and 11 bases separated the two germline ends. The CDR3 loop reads CASSPGTSGNQPQHF. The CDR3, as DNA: TGTGCCAGCTCACCCGGGACATCGGGCAATCAGCCCCAGCATTTT.

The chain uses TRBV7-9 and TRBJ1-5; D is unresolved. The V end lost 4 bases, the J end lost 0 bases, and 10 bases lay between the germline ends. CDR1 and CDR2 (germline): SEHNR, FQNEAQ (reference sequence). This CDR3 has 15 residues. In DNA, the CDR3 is TGTGCCAGCAGCTCCGGTCCCGATAGCAATCAGCCCCAGCATTTT. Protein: CASSSGPDSNQPQHF.

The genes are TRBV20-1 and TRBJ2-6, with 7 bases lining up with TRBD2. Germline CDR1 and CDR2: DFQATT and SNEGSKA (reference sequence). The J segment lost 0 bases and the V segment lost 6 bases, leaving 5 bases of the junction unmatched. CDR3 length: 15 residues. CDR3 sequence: CSASSGRSGANVLTF. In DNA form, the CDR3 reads TGCAGTGCCAGTAGCGGGCGCTCTGGGGCCAACGTCCTGACTTTC.

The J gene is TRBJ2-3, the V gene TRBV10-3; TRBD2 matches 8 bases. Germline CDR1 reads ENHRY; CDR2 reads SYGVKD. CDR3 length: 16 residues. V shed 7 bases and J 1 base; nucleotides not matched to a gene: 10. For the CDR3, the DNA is TGTGCCATCACTGTAGGGGAGGGACTAGGCACAGATACGCAGTATTTT. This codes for CAITVGEGLGTDTQYF.

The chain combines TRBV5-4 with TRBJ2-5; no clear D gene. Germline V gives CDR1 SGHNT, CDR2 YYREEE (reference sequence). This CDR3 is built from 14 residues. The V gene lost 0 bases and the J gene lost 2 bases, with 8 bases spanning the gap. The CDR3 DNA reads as TGTGCCAGCAGCTTGGGCGCCCTACAAGAGACCCAGTACTTC. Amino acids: CASSLGALQETQYF.

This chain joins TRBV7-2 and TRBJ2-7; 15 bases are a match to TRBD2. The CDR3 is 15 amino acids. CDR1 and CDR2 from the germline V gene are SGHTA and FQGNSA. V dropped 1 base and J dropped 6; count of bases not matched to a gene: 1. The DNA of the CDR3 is TGTGCCAGCAGCTTAGTGGGACTAGCGGGGGGCGAGCAGTACTTC. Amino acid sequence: CASSLVGLAGGEQYF.

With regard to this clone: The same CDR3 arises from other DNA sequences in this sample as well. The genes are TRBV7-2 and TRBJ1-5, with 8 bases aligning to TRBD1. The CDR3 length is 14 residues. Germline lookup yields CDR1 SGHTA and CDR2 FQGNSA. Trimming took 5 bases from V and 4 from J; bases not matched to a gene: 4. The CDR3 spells CASSLTGGNQPQHF. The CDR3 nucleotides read TGTGCCAGCAGCCTAACAGGGGGGAATCAGCCCCAGCATTTT.

The CDR3 DNA reads as TGTGCCACCAGTGATCACCGGGACAGCTCCTACGAGCAGTACTTC. Amino acid sequence: CATSDHRDSSYEQYF. This chain connects TRBV24-1 to TRBJ2-7, with 7 bases aligning to TRBD1. Germline trimming cut 3 bases from V and 0 bases from J; bases unmatched to any gene: 4. The germline V gene encodes CDR1 KGHDR and CDR2 SFDVKD. There are 15 residues in the CDR3.

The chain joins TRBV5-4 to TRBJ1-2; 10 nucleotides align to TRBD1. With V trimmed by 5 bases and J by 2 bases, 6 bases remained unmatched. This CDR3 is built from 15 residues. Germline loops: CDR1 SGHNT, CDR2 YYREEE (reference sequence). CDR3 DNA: TGTGCCAGCAGAAATCCGGGACAGGGGAACTATGGCTACACCTTC. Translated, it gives CASRNPGQGNYGYTF.

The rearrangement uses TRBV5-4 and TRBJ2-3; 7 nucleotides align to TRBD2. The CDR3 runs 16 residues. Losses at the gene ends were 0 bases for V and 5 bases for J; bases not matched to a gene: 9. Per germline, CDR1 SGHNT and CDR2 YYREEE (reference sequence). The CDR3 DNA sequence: TGTGCCAGCAGCTTGGCGGGGGGAGGGCCGGGAGATACGCAGTATTTT. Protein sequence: CASSLAGGGPGDTQYF.

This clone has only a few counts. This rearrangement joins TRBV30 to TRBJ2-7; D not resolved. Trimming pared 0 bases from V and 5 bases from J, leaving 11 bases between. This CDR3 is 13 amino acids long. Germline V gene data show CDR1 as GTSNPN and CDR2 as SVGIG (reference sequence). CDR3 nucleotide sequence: TGTGCCTGGAGTGTGGCTCTAGGAAACGAGCAGTACTTC. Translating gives CAWSVALGNEQYF.

The CDR3 loop reads CASSPRGSPRGRYEQYF. In DNA form, the CDR3 reads TGTGCCAGCAGTCCGCGGGGGAGTCCTAGGGGTCGTTACGAGCAGTACTTC. V gene TRBV6-2 or TRBV6-3 combines with J gene TRBJ2-7; TRBD2 matches at 7 bases. With V trimmed by 5 bases and J by 4 bases, 17 bases remained unmatched. Germline V gene sequence: CDR1 MNHEY, CDR2 SVGEGT. The CDR3 has 17 residues.